The entry below gives a single TCR beta chain sequence along with its context. V gave up 4 bases and J gave up 10 bases, with 11 bases separating them. The length of the CDR3 is 12 residues. The germline V gene encodes CDR1 SNHLY and CDR2 FYNNEI. The source of the sample is a study of T-cell reconstitution after alpha-beta-depleted transplantation in children. Unique molecular identifiers were used in preparing the TCRbeta library. TCRdb called the PCR reads again in MiXCR, with one record for every CDR3 protein. Of 420,000 or so distinct CDR3 sequences listed, roughly a tenth were seen once; the top ten hold 4.5% to 7%.

The chain employs TRBV2 and TRBJ2-1, with D possibly matching TRBD2 (6 bases). The sample consisted of PBMCs from the stem cell graft donor, taken from the stem cell graft. The sequence derives from a human donor who donated a stem cell graft to a child with acute myeloid leukemia. The CDR3 region is CASSGDWVEQFF. CDR3 nucleotides: TGTGCCAGCAGTGGGGACTGGGTGGAGCAGTTCTTC.